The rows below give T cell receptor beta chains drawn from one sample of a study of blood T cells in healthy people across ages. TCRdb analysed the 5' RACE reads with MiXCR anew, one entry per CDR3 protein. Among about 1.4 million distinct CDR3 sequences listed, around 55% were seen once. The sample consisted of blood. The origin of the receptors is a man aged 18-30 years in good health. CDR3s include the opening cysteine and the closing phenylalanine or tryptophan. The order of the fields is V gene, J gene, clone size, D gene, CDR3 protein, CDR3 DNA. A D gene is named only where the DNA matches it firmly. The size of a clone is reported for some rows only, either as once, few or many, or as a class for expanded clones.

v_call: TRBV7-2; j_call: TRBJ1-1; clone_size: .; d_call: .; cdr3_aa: CASSPGGGRTEAFF; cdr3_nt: TGTGCCAGCAGCCCGGGCGGGGGTAGAACTGAAGCTTTCTTT
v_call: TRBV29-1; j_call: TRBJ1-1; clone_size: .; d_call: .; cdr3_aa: CSESGSLNTEAFF; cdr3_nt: TGCAGCGAGTCGGGGTCTCTGAACACTGAAGCTTTCTTT
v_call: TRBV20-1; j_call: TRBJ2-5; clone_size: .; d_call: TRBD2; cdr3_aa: CSARDKAGGLKTQYF; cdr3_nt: TGCAGTGCTAGAGATAAAGCGGGAGGCTTAAAGACCCAGTACTTC
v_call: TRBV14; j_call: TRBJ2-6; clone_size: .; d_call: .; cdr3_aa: CASSQEDLTFISGANVLTF; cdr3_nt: TGTGCCAGCAGCCAGGAGGACCTAACATTCATCTCTGGGGCCAACGTCCTGACTTTC
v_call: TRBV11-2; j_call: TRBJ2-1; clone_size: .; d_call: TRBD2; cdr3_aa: CASSSGLAGAYEQFF; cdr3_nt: TGTGCCAGCAGCTCCGGACTAGCGGGGGCCTATGAGCAGTTCTTC
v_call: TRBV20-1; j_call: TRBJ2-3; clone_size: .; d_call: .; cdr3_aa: CSARSWRLLDTQYF; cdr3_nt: TGCAGTGCTAGATCGTGGCGGTTGCTGGATACGCAGTATTTT
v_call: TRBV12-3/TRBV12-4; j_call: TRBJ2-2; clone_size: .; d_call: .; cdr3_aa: CASSSWGVNTGELFF; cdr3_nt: TGTGCCAGCAGTTCCTGGGGGGTTAACACCGGGGAGCTGTTTTTT
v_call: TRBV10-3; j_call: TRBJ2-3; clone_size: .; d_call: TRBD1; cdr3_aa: CAISEGQDHTDKQYF; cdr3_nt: TGTGCCATCAGTGAGGGACAGGACCACACAGATAAGCAGTATTTT
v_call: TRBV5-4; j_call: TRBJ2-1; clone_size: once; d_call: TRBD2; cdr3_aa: CASSEGLAGGPSYNEQFF; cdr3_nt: TGTGCCAGCAGCGAGGGACTAGCGGGGGGCCCCTCCTACAATGAGCAGTTCTTC
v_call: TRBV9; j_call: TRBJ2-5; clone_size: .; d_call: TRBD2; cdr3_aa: CASSPRTSLREQYF; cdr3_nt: TGTGCCAGCAGCCCCCGGACTAGTTTGCGGGAGCAGTACTTC
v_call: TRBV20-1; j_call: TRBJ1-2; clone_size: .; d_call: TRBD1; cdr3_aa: CSAWDRGSGYTF; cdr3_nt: TGCAGTGCGTGGGACAGGGGAAGCGGCTACACCTTC
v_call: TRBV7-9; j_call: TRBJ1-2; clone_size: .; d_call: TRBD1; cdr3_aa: CASSSEPGQGNYGYTF; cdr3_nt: TGTGCCAGCAGCTCAGAGCCGGGACAGGGAAACTATGGCTACACCTTC
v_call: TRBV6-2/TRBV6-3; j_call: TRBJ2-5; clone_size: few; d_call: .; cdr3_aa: CASSTIQPQETQYF; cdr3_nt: TGTGCCAGCAGCACTATACAGCCCCAAGAGACCCAGTACTTC
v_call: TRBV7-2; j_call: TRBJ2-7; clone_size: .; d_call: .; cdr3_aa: CASSLEPRSSYEQYF; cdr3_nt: TGTGCCAGCAGCTTAGAACCACGAAGCTCCTACGAGCAGTACTTC
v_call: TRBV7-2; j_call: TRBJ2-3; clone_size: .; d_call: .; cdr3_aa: CATRRRGSTDTQYF; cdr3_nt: TGTGCTACCAGAAGGCGGGGTAGCACAGATACGCAGTATTTT
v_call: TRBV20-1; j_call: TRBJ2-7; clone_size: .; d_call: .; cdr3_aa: CSAVDRYYEQYF; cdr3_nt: TGCAGTGCCGTAGACAGGTACTACGAGCAGTACTTC
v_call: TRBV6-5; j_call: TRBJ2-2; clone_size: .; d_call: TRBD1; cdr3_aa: CASSSWTGVNTGELFF; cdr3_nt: TGTGCCAGCAGTTCTTGGACAGGGGTGAACACCGGGGAGCTGTTTTTT
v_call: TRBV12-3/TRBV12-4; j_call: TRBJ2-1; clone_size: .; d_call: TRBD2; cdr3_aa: CNSGGSGANEQFF; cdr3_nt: TGTAACTCGGGCGGGAGTGGTGCCAATGAGCAGTTCTTC
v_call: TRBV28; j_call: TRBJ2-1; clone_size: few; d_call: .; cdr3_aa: CASSLFFNEQFF; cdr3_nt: TGTGCCAGCAGTTTATTCTTCAATGAGCAGTTCTTC